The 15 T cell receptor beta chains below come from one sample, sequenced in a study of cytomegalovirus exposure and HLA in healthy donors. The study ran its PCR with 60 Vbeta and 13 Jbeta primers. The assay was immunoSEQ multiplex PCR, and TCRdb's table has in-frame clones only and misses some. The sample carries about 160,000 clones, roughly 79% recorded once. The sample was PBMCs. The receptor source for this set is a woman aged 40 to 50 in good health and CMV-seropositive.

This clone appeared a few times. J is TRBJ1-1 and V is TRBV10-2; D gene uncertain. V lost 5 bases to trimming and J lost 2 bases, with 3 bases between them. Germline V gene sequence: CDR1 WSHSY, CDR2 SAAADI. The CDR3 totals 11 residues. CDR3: CASSLNTEAFF. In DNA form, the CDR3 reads TGCGCCAGCAGTTTAAACACTGAAGCTTTCTTT.

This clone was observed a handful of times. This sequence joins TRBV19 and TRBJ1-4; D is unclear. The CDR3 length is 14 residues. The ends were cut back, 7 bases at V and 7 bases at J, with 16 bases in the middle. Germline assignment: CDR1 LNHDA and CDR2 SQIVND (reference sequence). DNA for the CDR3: TGTGCCAGTAAAAGTCCAGGTAGCGGTGAAAAACTGTTTTTT. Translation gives CASKSPGSGEKLFF.

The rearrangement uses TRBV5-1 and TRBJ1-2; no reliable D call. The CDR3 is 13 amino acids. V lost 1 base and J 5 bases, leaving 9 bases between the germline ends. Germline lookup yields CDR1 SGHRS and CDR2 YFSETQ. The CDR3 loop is CASSLRGGYGYTF. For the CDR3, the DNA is TGCGCCAGCAGCTTGCGTGGCGGTTATGGCTACACCTTC.

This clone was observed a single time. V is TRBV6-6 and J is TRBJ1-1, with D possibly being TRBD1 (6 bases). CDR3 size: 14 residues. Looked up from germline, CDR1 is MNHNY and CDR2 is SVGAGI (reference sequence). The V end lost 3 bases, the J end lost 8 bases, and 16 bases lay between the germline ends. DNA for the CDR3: TGTGCCAGCAGTTATCCCCCCAGGGGACCCGAAGCTTTCTTT. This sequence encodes CASSYPPRGPEAFF.

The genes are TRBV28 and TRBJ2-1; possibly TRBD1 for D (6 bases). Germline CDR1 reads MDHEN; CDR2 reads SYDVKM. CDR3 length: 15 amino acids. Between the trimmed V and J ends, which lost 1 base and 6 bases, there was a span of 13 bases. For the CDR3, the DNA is TGTGCCAGCAGTTTATCTCAGGGGAGTCGCAATGAGCAGTTCTTC. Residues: CASSLSQGSRNEQFF. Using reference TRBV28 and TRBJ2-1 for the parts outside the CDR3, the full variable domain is DVKVTQSSRYLVKRTGEKVFLECVQDMDHENMFWYRQDPGLGLRLIYFSYDVKMKEKGDIPEGYSVSREKKERFSLILESASTNQTSMYLCASSLSQGSRNEQFFGPGTRLTVL.

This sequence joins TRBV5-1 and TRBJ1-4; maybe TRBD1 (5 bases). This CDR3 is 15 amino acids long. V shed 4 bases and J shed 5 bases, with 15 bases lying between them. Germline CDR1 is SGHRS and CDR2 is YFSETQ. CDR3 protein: CASSTRTGQNEKLFF. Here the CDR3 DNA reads TGCGCCAGCAGCACCCGTACAGGTCAGAATGAAAAACTGTTTTTT.

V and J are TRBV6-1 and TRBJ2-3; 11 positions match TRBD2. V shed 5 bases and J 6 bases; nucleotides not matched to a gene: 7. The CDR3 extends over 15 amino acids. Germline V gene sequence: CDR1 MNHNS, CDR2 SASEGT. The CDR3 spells CASSIAGGSGDTQYF. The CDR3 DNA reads TGTGCCAGCAGTATAGCGGGGGGGAGCGGGGATACGCAGTATTTT.

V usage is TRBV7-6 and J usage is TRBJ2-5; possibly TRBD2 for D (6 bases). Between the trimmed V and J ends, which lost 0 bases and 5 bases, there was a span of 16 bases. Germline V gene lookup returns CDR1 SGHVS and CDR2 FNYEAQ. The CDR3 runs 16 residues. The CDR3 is CASSLASGGTGETQYF. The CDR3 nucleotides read TGTGCCAGCAGCTTAGCTAGCGGAGGGACGGGGGAGACCCAGTACTTC. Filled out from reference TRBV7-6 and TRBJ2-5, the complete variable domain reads GAGVSQSPRYKVTKRGQDVALRCDPISGHVSLYWYRQALGQGPEFLTYFNYEAQQDKSGLPNDRFSAERPEGSISTLTIQRTEQRDSAMYRCASSLASGGTGETQYFGPGTRLLVL.

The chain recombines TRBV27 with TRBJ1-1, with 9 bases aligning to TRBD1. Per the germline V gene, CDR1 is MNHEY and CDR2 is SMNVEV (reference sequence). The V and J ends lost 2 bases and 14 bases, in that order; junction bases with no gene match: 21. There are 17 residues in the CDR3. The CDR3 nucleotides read TGTGCCAGCAGTTTAGGGGGGCCGGGACAGGGCCTCCTTGAAAGCTTCTTT. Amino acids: CASSLGGPGQGLLESFF.

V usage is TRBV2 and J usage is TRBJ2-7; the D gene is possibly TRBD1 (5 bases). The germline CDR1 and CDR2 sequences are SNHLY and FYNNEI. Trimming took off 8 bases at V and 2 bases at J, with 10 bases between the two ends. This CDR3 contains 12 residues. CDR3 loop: CASGWTTYEQYF. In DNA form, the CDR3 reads TGTGCCAGCGGATGGACAACCTACGAGCAGTACTTC. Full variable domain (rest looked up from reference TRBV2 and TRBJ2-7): EPEVTQTPSHQVTQMGQEVILRCVPISNHLYFYWYRQILGQKVEFLVSFYNNEISEKSEIFDDQFSVERPDGSNFTLKIRSTKLEDSAMYFCASGWTTYEQYFGPGTRLTVT.

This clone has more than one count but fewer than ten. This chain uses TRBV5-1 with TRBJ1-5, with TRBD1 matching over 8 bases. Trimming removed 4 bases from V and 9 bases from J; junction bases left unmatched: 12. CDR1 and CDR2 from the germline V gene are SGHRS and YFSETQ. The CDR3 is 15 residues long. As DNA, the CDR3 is TGCGCCAGCAGCGTGGATGGACAGGGCGGATGGCCCCAGCATTTT. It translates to CASSVDGQGGWPQHF.

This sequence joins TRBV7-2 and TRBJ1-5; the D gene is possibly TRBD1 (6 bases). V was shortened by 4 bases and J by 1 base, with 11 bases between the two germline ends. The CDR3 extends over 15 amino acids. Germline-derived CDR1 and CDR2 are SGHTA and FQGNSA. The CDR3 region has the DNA TGTGCCAGCAGCTCGACAGGTGACAGCAATCAGCCCCAGCATTTT. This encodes CASSSTGDSNQPQHF.

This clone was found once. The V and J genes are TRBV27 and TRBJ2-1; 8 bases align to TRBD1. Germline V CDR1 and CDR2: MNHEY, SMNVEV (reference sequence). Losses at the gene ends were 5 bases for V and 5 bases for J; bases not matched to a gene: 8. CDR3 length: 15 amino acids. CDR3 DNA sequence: TGTGCCAGCAGTACTTGGACAGGGTGGGACAATGAGCAGTTCTTC. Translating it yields CASSTWTGWDNEQFF.

The CDR3 reads CASSQAQTSGGQETQYF. CDR3 DNA: TGTGCCAGCAGCCAAGCACAGACTAGCGGGGGGCAAGAGACCCAGTACTTC. This chain links TRBV4-2 with TRBJ2-5; 13 bases are shared with TRBD2. V was clipped by 1 base and J by 2 bases; unmatched bases: 4. The CDR3 is 17 amino acids. Germline CDR1 is LGHNA and CDR2 is YNFKEQ.

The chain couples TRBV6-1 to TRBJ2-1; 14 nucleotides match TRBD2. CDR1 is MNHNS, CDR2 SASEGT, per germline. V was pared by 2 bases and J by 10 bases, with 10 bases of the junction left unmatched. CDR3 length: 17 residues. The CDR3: CASSERIGLAGGLEQFF. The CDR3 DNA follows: TGTGCCAGCAGTGAAAGGATAGGACTAGCGGGGGGACTCGAGCAGTTCTTC.